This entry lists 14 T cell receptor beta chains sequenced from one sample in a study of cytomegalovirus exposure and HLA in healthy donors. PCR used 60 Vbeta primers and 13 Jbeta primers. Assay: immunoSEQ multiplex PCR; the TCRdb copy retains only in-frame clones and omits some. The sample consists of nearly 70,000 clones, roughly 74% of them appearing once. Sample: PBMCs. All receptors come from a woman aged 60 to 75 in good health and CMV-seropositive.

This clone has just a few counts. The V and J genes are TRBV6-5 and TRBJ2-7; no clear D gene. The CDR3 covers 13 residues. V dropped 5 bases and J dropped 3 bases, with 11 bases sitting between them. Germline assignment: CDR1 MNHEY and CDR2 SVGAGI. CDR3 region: CASSDGRRYEQYF. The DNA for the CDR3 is TGTGCCAGCAGTGATGGCCGTCGCTACGAGCAGTACTTC.

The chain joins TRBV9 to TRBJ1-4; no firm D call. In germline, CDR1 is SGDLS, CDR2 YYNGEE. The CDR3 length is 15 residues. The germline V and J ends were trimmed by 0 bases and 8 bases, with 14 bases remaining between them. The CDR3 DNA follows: TGTGCCAGCAGCGTAGGGGAGGGATGGGAGGAAAAACTGTTTTTT. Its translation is CASSVGEGWEEKLFF.

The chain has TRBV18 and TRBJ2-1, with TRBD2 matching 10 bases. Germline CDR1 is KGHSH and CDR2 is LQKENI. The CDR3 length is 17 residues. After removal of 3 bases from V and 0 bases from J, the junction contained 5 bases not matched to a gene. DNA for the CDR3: TGTGCCAGCTCACCTTCTAGCGGGAGAACCTCCTACAATGAGCAGTTCTTC. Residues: CASSPSSGRTSYNEQFF. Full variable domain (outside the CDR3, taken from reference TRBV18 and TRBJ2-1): NAGVMQNPRHLVRRRGQEARLRCSPMKGHSHVYWYRQLPEEGLKFMVYLQKENIIDESGMPKERFSAEFPKEGPSILRIQQVVRGDSAAYFCASSPSSGRTSYNEQFFGPGTRLTVL.

The CDR3 loop reads CASSDDRGSMNTEAFF. As DNA, the CDR3 is TGTGCCAGCAGCGATGACAGGGGCTCAATGAACACTGAAGCTTTCTTT. The V and J genes are TRBV9 and TRBJ1-1, with 8 bases lining up with TRBD1. Unmatched junction bases numbered 7, after V lost 3 bases and J lost 0 bases. The CDR3 covers 16 residues. CDR1 and CDR2 (germline): SGDLS, YYNGEE.

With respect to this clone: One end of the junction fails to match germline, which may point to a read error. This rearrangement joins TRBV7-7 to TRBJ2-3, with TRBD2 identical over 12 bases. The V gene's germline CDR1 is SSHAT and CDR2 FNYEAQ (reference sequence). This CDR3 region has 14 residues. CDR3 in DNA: TGTGCTAGCAGCCCCGGGACTAGCGGGGATACGCAGTATTTT. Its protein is CASSPGTSGDTQYF.

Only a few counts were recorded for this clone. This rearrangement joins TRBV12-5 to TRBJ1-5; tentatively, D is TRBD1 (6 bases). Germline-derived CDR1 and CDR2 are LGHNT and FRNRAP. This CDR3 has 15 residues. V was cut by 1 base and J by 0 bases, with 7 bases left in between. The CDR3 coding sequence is TGTGCTAGTGGTTTGGAACAGGGTAGCAATCAGCCCCAGCATTTT. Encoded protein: CASGLEQGSNQPQHF.

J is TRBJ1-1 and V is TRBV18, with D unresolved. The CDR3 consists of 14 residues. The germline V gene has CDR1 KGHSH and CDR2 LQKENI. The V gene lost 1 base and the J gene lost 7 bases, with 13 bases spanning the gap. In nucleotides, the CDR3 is TGTGCCAGCTCACCACTCAGCACCTCGGGTGAAGCTTTCTTT. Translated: CASSPLSTSGEAFF. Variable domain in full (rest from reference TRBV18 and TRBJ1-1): NAGVMQNPRHLVRRRGQEARLRCSPMKGHSHVYWYRQLPEEGLKFMVYLQKENIIDESGMPKERFSAEFPKEGPSILRIQQVVRGDSAAYFCASSPLSTSGEAFFGQGTRLTVV.

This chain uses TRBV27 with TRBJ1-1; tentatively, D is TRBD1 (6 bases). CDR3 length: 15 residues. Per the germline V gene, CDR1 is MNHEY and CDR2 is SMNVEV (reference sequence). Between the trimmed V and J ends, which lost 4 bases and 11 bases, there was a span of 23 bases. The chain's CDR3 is CASSSQGRWGDRAFF. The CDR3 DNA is TGTGCCAGCAGTTCACAGGGTCGTTGGGGTGATCGGGCTTTCTTT.

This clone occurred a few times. CDR3 amino acids: CASSGGYEQYF. DNA for the CDR3: TGCGCCAGCTCAGGGGGGTACGAGCAGTACTTC. The chain joins TRBV10-2 to TRBJ2-7, with a weak D call TRBD1 (7 bases). CDR3 length: 11 amino acids. The germline gives CDR1 WSHSY, CDR2 SAAADI. V was trimmed by 8 bases and J by 4 bases, leaving 9 bases between them.

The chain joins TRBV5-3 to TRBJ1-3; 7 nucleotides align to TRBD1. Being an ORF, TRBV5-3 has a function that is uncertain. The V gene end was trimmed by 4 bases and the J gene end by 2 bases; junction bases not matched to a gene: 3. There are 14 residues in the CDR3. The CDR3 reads CARSKDRAGNTIYF. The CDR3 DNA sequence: TGTGCCAGAAGCAAAGACAGGGCTGGAAACACCATATATTTT.

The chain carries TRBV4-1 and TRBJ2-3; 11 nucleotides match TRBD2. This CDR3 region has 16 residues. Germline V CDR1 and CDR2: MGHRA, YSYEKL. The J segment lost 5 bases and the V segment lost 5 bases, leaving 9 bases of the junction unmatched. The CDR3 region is CASSTRSGGALDTQYF. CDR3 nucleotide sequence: TGCGCCAGCAGCACCCGTAGCGGGGGGGCCTTAGATACGCAGTATTTT.

CDR3 coding DNA: TGTGCCAGCTCACTAGGGGCTCCAACTGATACGCAGTATTTT. Its translation is CASSLGAPTDTQYF. The chain carries TRBV18 and TRBJ2-3, with D possibly matching TRBD1 (5 bases). Per germline, CDR1 KGHSH and CDR2 LQKENI. The V end lost 4 bases, the J end lost 6 bases, and 14 bases lay between the germline ends. This CDR3 has 14 amino acids.

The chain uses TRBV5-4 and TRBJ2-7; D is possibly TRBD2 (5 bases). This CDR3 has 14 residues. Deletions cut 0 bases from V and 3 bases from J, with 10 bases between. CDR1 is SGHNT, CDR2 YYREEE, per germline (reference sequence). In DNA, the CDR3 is TGTGCCAGCAGCTTGGTCGGGGTAAACTACGAGCAGTACTTC. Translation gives CASSLVGVNYEQYF.

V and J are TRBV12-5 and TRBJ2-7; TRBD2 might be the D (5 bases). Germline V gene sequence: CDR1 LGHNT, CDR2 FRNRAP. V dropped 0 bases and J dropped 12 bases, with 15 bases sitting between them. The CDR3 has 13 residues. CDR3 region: CASGLVGGLRPYF. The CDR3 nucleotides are TGTGCTAGTGGTTTGGTAGGTGGACTCCGACCGTACTTC.